This TCR beta chain was retrieved from a study of blood T cells in healthy people across ages. Overall study: In model experiments, template switching was able to capture about one barcoded beta molecule for every two T cells that were present. Study-wide results and caveats: Across samples, TCR beta diversity tracked strongly with naive T cell percentage.

This CDR3 is built from 12 residues. Germline loops: CDR1 DFQATT, CDR2 SNEGSKA (reference sequence). Trimming took off 0 bases at V and 3 bases at J, with 6 bases between the two ends. Remarks on this clonotype: Its specificity is not known.

For the second PCR, which ran for roughly 6 to 12 cycles, a sample-barcoded 5' primer and a J-beta primer mix were used. TCRdb re-analysed the 5' RACE reads in MiXCR, keeping a single row per CDR3 protein. The sample includes approximately 350,000 distinct CDR3 sequences, about 49% of them seen just once. Sequencing was performed on blood. The source is a man aged 55 to 70 in good health. The chain carries TRBV20-1 and TRBJ2-7; D remains ambiguous. The CDR3 nucleotides are TGCAGTGCTAGAGATTACGGCTACGAGCAGTACTTC. Protein product: CSARDYGYEQYF.